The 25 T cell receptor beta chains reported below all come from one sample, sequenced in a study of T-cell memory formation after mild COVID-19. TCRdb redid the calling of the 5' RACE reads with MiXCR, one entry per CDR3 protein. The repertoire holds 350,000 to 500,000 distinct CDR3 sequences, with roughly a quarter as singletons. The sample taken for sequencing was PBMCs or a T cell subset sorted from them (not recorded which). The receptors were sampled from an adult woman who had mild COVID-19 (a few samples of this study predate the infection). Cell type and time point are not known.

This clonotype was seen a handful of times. The DNA of the CDR3 is TGCGCCAGCAGCGACCGGGACAACTCCTACGAGCAGTACTTC. It codes for CASSDRDNSYEQYF. The chain combines TRBV5-1 with TRBJ2-7; D is perhaps TRBD1 (6 bases). Germline values: CDR1 SGHRS, CDR2 YFSETQ. Trimming took 4 bases from V and 0 from J, leaving 11 bases between them. The CDR3 consists of 14 residues.

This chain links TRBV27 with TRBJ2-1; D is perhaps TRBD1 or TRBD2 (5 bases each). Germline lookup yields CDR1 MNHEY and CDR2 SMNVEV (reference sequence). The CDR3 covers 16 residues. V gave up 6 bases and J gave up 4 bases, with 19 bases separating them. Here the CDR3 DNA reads TGTGCCAGCAGGCACAGACAGAAGGGCGGGTACAATGAGCAGTTCTTC. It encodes CASRHRQKGGYNEQFF.

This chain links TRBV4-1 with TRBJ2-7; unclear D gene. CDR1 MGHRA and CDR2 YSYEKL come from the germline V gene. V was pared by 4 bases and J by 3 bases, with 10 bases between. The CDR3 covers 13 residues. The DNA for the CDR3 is TGCGCCAGCAGCCCACTGGCCGGCTACGAGCAGTACTTC. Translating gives CASSPLAGYEQYF.

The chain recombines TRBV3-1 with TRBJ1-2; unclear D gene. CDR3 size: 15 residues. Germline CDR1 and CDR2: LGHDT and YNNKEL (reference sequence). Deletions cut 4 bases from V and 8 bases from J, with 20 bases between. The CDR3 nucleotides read TGTGCCAGCAGCCTCGCGCCCCGGGCCGGCGGCGGCTACACCTTC. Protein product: CASSLAPRAGGGYTF.

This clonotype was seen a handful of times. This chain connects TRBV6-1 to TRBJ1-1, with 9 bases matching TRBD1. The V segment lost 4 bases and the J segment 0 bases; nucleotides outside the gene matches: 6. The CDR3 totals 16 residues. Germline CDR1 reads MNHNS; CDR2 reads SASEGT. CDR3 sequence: CASSAGTGQMNTEAFF. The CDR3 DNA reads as TGTGCCAGCAGTGCAGGGACAGGGCAAATGAACACTGAAGCTTTCTTT.

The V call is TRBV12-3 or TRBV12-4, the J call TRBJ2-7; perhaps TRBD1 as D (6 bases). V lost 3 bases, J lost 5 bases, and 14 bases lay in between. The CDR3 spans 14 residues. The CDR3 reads CASSLSTGYHEQYF. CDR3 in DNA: TGTGCCAGCAGTTTGTCGACAGGTTACCACGAGCAGTACTTC.

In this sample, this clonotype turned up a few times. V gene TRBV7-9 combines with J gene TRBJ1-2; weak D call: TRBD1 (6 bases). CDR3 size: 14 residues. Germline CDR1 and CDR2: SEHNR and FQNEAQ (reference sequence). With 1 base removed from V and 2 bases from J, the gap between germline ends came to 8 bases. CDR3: CASSLEQGNYGYTF. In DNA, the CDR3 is TGTGCCAGCAGCTTAGAACAGGGAAACTATGGCTACACCTTC.

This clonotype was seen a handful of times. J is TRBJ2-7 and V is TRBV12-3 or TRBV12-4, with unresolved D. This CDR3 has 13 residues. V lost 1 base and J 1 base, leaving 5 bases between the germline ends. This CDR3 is CASSLGESYEQYF. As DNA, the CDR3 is TGTGCCAGCAGTTTAGGAGAGTCCTACGAGCAGTACTTC.

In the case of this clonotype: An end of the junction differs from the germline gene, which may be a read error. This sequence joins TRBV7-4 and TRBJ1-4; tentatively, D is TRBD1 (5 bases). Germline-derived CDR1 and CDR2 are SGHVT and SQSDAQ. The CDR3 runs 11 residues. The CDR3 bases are TGTGCCAGCAGCTTAAGGGAGGCAGGGAAATTT. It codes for CASSLREAGKF.

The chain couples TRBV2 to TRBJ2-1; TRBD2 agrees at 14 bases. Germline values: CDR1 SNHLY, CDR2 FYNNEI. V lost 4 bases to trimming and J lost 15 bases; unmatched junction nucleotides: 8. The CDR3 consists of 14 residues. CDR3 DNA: TGTGCCAGCAGTGTGGGACTAGCGGGAGAAAGTCTGTTCTTC. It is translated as CASSVGLAGESLFF.

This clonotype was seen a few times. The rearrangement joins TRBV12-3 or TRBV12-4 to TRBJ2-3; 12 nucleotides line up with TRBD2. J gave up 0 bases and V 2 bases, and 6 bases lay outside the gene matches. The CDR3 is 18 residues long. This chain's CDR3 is CASSLRRTSGGSTDTQYF. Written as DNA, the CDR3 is TGTGCCAGCAGTTTACGCCGAACTAGCGGGGGGAGCACAGATACGCAGTATTTT.

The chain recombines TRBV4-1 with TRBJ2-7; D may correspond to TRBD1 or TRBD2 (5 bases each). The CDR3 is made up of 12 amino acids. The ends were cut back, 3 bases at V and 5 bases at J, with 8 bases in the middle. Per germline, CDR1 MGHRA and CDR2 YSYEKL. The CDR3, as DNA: TGCGCCAGCAGCCAGGGGACCCACGAGCAGTACTTC. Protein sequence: CASSQGTHEQYF.

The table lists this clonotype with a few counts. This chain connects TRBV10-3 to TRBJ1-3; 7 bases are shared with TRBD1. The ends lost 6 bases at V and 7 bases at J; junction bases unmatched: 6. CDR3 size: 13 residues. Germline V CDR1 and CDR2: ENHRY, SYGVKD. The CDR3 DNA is TGTGCCATCAGGCGTCAGGGGGAGAACACCATATATTTT. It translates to CAIRRQGENTIYF.

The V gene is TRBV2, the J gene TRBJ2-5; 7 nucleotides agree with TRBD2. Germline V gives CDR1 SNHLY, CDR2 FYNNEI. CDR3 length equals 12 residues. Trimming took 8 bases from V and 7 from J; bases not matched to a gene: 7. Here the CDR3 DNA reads TGTGCCAGCCAGCGGCTAGCGGTGACCCAGTACTTC. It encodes CASQRLAVTQYF.

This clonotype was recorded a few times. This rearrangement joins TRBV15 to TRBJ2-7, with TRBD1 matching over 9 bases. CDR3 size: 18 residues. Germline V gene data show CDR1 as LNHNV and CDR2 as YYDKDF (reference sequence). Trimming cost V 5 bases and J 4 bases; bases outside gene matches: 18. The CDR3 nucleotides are TGTGCCACCAGCGGGCCCAGTACAGGGGGCGCAAAGGAATACGAGCAGTACTTC. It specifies CATSGPSTGGAKEYEQYF.

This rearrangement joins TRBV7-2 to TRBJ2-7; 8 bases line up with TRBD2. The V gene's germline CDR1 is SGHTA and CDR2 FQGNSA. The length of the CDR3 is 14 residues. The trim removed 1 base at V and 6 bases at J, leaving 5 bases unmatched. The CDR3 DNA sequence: TGTGCCAGCAGCTTAGGAGCGGGAGCCTTCGAGCAGTACTTC. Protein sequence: CASSLGAGAFEQYF. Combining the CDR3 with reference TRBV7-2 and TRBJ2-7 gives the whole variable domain GAGVSQSPSNKVTEKGKDVELRCDPISGHTALYWYRQSLGQGLEFLIYFQGNSAPDKSGLPSDRFSAERTGGSVSTLTIQRTQQEDSAVYLCASSLGAGAFEQYFGPGTRLTVT.

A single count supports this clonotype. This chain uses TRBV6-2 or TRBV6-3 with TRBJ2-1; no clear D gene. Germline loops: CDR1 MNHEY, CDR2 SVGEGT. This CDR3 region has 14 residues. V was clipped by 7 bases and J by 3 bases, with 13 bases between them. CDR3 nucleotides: TGTGCCAGCACCCAAACCCCCAACTACAATGAGCAGTTCTTC. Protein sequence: CASTQTPNYNEQFF.

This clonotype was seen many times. DNA for the CDR3: TGTGCCAGCAGCTTTGGAGGGAGGGCCCACGAGCAGTACTTC. It specifies CASSFGGRAHEQYF. This chain joins TRBV7-9 and TRBJ2-7; 7 bases fit TRBD2. The CDR3 totals 14 residues. V lost 3 bases to trimming and J lost 5 bases; unmatched junction nucleotides: 7. Germline loops: CDR1 SEHNR, CDR2 FQNEAQ (reference sequence).

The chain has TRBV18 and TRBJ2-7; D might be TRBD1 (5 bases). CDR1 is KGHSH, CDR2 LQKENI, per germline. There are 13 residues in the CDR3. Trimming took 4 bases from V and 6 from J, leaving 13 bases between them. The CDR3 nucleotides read TGTGCCAGCTCACTCGACAGTATCTCCGAGCAGTACTTC. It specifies CASSLDSISEQYF.

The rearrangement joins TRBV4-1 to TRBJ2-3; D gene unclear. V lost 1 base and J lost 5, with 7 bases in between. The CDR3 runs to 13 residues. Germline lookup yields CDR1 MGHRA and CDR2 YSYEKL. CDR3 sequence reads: CASSQGARDTQYF. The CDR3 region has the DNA TGCGCCAGCAGCCAAGGAGCCCGAGATACGCAGTATTTT.

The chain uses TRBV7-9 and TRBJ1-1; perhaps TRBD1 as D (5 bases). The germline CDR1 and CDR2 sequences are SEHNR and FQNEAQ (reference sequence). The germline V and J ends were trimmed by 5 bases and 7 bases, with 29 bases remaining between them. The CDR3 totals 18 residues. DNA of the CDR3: TGTGCCAGCAGCGCAGTGGGTACGGGCAGGGTTTTGTTCGGTGAAGCTTTCTTT. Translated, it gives CASSAVGTGRVLFGEAFF.

CDR3 residues: CASSARRDGRGYTF. The CDR3 DNA reads as TGTGCCAGCAGCGCACGGAGGGACGGTCGGGGCTACACCTTC. The chain uses TRBV7-2 and TRBJ1-2; D may be TRBD1 (5 bases). Germline V lookup: CDR1 SGHTA, CDR2 FQGNSA. Deletions cut 5 bases from V and 8 bases from J, with 18 bases between. The CDR3 is made up of 14 amino acids. Full variable domain (remainder filled in from reference TRBV7-2 and TRBJ1-2): GAGVSQSPSNKVTEKGKDVELRCDPISGHTALYWYRQSLGQGLEFLIYFQGNSAPDKSGLPSDRFSAERTGGSVSTLTIQRTQQEDSAVYLCASSARRDGRGYTFGSGTRLTVV.

The CDR3 loop reads CAISDSGDEQYF. Here the CDR3 DNA reads TGTGCCATCAGTGACTCAGGGGACGAGCAGTACTTC. The chain recombines TRBV10-3 with TRBJ2-7, with a possible D match to TRBD1 (6 bases). Germline CDR1 and CDR2: ENHRY and SYGVKD. The V end was cut by 3 bases, the J end by 5 bases, with 8 bases between. This CDR3 is built from 12 residues.

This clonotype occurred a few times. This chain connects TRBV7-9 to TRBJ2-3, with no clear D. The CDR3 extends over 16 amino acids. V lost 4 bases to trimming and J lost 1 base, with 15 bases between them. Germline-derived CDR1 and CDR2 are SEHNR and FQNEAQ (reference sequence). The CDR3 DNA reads TGTGCCAGCAGCTGGGTGGACCGGGTCGGCACAGATACGCAGTATTTT. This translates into CASSWVDRVGTDTQYF.

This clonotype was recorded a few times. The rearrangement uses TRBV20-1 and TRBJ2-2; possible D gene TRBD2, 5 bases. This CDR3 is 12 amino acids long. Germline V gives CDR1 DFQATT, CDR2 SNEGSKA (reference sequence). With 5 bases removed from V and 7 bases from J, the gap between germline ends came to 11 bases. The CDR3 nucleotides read TGCAGTGCTCTGCTCCGGGGCGGGGAGCTGTTTTTT. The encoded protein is CSALLRGGELFF.